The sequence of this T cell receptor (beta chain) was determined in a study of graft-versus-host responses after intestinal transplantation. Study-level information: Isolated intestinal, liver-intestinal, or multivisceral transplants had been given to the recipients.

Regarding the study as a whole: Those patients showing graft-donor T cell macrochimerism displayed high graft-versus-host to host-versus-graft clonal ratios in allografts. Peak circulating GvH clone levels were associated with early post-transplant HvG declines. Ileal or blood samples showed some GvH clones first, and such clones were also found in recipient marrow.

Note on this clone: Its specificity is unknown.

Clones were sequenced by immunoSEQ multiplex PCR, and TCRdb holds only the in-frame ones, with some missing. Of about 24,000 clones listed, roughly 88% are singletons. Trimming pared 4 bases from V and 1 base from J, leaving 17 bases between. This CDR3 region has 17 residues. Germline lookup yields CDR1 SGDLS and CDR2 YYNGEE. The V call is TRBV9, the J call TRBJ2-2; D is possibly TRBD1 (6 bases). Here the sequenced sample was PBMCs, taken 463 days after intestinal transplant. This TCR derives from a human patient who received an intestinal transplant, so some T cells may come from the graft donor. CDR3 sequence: CASSKLTTGMNTGELFF. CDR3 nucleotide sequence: TGTGCCAGCAGCAAGTTAACGACAGGAATGAACACCGGGGAGCTGTTTTTT.